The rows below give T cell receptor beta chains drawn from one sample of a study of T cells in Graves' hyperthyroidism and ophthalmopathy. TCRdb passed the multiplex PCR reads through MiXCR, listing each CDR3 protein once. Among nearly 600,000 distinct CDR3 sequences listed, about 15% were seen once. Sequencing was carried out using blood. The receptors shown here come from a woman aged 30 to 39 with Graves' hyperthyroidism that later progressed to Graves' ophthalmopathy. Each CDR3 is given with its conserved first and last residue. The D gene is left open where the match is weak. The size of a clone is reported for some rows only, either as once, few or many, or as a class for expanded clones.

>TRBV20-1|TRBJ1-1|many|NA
CSAPLYEAFF
TGCAGTGCTCCTTTGTATGAAGCTTTCTTT
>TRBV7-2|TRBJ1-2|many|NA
CASSSTSGTYGYGYTF
TGTGCCAGCAGTTCAACGTCGGGGACTTATGGCTATGGCTACACCTTC
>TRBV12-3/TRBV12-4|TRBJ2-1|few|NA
CASSPVKVHNEQFF
TGTGCCAGCAGTCCGGTAAAGGTACACAATGAGCAGTTCTTC
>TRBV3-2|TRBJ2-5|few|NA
CASPAVPETQYF
TGTGCCAGCCCCGCGGTCCCGGAGACCCAGTACTTC
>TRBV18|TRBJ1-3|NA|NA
CASSPRQVTSGNTIYF
TGTGCCAGCTCACCGCGACAGGTGACCTCTGGAAACACCATATATTTT
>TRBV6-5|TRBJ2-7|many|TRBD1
CASSYSTDRSSYEQYF
TGTGCCAGCAGTTACTCGACGGACAGGAGCTCCTACGAGCAGTACTTC
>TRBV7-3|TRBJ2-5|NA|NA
CAGSLGTQETQYF
TGTGCCGGCAGCTTAGGGACCCAAGAGACCCAGTACTTC
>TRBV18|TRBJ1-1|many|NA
CASSPFGGDGNTEAFF
TGTGCCAGCTCCCCCTTTGGAGGGGACGGGAACACTGAAGCTTTCTTT
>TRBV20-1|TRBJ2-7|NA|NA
CSAVPSRVGSYEQYF
TGCAGTGCTGTCCCCTCCAGGGTTGGTTCCTACGAGCAGTACTTC
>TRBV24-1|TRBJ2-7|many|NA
CATSDYSYEQYF
TGTGCCACCAGTGATTACAGCTACGAGCAGTACTTC
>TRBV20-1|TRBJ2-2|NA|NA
CSASTGRAGELFF
TGCAGTGCTAGTACAGGGAGAGCCGGGGAGCTGTTTTTT
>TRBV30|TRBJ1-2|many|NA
CAWSPQGNGYTF
TGTGCCTGGAGTCCACAGGGTAACGGCTACACCTTC
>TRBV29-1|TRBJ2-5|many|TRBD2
CSVVPPTSGRSKETQYF
TGCAGCGTCGTTCCCCCGACTAGCGGGAGAAGTAAAGAGACCCAGTACTTC
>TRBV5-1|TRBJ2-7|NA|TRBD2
CASSLKGLAGEGAYEQYF
TGCGCCAGCAGCTTAAAGGGACTAGCGGGAGAAGGGGCCTACGAGCAGTACTTC
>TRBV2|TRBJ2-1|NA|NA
CASNTLGDEQFF
TGTGCCAGTAACACACTCGGGGATGAGCAGTTCTTC
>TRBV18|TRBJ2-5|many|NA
CASSPPVQETQYF
TGTGCCAGCTCACCACCGGTCCAAGAGACCCAGTACTTC
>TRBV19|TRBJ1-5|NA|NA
CASVKGESNQPQHF
TGTGCCAGTGTGAAGGGGGAGAGCAATCAGCCCCAGCATTTT